The clone carrying this TCR beta chain is a singleton in its sample. The record originates from a study of OX40 agonist ivuxolimab in advanced cancers. Study at large: Three patients had partial responses: one hepatocellular carcinoma, two cutaneous melanoma.

Data came from immunoSEQ multiplex PCR; TCRdb stores just in-frame clones and leaves some out. The sample contains roughly 63,000 clones, approximately 92% of which appear only once. Systemic immunosuppression or a history of autoimmune disease excluded patients. CDR1 is MNHEY and CDR2 is SMNVEV in the germline V gene (reference sequence). This CDR3 comprises 12 residues. The ends were cut back, 3 bases at V and 4 bases at J, with 6 bases in the middle. This TCR was sampled from an adult with an advanced solid tumor such as melanoma, head and neck, liver or kidney cancer. The chain is built from TRBV27 and TRBJ1-2, with D maybe TRBD1 (5 bases). The specimen was CD4+ or CD8+ T cells sorted from blood, collected in a trial of the OX40 agonist ivuxolimab. The CDR3 is CASSFGGYGYTF. CDR3 sequence (DNA): TGTGCCAGCAGTTTTGGGGGCTATGGCTACACCTTC.